This T cell receptor (beta chain) comes out of a study of OX40 agonist ivuxolimab in advanced cancers. Trimming cost V 2 bases and J 10 bases, with 12 bases left between them. The length of the CDR3 is 13 residues. Germline V gene sequence: CDR1 KGHSH, CDR2 LQKENI. Method: immunoSEQ multiplex PCR; TCRdb's copy keeps in-frame clones and lacks some. The sample includes 60,000 to 75,000 clones, roughly 80% seen only once; the top ten take almost 1.5%. The clonotype originates from an adult with an advanced solid tumor such as melanoma, head and neck, liver or kidney cancer. This specimen consisted of CD4+ or CD8+ T cells sorted from blood, obtained in a trial of the OX40 agonist ivuxolimab. The chain is built from TRBV18 and TRBJ2-1, with D possibly TRBD2 on 5 matching bases. The CDR3 sequence: CASSPGPGREQFF. CDR3 DNA sequence: TGTGCCAGCTCACCAGGGCCGGGAAGAGAGCAGTTCTTC.